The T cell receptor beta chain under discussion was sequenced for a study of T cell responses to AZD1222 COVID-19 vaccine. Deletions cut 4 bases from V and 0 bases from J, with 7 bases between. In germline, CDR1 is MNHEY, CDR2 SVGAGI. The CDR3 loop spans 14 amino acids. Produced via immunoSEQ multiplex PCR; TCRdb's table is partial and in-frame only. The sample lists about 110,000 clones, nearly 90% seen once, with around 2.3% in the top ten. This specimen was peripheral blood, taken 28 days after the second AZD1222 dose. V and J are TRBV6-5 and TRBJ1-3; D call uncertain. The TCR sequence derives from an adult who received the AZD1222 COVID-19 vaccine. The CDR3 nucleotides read TGTGCCAGCAGTTTAACCCACTCTGGAAACACCATATATTTT. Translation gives CASSLTHSGNTIYF.